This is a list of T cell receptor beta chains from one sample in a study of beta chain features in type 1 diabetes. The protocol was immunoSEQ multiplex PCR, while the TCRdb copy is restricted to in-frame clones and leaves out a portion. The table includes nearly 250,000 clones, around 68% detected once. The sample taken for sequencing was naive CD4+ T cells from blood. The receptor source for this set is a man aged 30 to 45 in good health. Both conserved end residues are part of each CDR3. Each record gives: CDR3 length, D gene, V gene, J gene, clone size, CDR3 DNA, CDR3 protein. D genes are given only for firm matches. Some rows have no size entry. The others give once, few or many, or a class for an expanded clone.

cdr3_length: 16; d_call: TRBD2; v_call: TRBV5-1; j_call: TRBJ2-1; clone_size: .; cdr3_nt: TGCGCCAGCAGCTTGGGGACTAGCGGGAGACTGAATGAGCAGTTCTTC; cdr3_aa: CASSLGTSGRLNEQFF
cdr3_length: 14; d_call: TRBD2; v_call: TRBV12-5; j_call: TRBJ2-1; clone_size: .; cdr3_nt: TGTGCTAGTGGTTTGGTAGCGGGAACAAATGAGCAGTTCTTC; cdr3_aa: CASGLVAGTNEQFF
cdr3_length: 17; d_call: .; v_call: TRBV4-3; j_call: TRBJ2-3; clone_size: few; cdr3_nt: TGCGCCAGCAGCCAGGTTGGGACGGCGGATTACACAGATACGCAGTATTTT; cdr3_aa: CASSQVGTADYTDTQYF
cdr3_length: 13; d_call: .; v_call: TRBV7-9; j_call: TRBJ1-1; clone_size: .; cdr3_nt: TGTGCCAGCAGCCCGGACGGGTTCACTGAAGCTTTCTTT; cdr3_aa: CASSPDGFTEAFF
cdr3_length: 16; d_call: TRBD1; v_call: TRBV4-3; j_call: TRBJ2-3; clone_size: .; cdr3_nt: TGCGCCAGCAGCCAAGATAGTGACAGGGGCACAGATACGCAGTATTTT; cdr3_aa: CASSQDSDRGTDTQYF
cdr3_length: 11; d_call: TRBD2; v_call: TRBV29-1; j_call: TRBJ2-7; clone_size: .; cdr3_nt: TGCAGCGGCCGGACTAGCTCCGAGCAGTACTTC; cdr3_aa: CSGRTSSEQYF
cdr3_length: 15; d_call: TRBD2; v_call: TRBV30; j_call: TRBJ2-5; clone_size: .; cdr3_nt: TGTGCCTCTCGCTCGGGACTAGCCTTACGAGAGACCCAGTACTTC; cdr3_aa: CASRSGLALRETQYF
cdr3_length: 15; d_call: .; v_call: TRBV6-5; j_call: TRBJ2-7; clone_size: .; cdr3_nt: TGTGCCAGCAGTCCGGACAAAACAACTTCCTACGAGCAGTACTTC; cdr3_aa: CASSPDKTTSYEQYF
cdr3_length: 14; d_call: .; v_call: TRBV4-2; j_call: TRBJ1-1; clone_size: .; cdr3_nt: TGTGCCAGCAGCCAAGATTCAGTGAACACTGAAGCTTTCTTT; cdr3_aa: CASSQDSVNTEAFF
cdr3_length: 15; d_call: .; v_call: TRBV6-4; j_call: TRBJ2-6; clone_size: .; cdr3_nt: TGTGCCAGCGGCCCGGGCACCGCTGGGGCCAACGTCCTGACTTTC; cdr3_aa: CASGPGTAGANVLTF
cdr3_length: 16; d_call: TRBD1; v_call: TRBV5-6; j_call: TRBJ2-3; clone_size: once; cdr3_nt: TGTGCCAGCAGCTTGGTGGCAGGGGGAGTGACAGATACGCAGTATTTT; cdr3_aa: CASSLVAGGVTDTQYF
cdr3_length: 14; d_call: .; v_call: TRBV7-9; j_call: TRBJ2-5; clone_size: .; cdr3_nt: TGTGCCAGCAGCAGCACGGGACTCCAAGAGACCCAGTACTTC; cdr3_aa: CASSSTGLQETQYF
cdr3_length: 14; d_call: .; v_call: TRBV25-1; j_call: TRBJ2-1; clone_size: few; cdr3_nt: TGTGCCAGCAGTGAGATGCCACCATACAATGAGCAGTTCTTC; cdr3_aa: CASSEMPPYNEQFF
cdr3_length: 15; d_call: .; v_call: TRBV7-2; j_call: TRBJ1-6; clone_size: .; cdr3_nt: TGTGCCAGCAGCTTAGCGATTGGGGCCAATTCACCCCTCCACTTT; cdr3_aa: CASSLAIGANSPLHF
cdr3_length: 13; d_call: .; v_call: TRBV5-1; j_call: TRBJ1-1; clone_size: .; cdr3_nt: TGCGCCAGCAGCTTGGATGGACACTTTGAAGCTTTCTTT; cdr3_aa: CASSLDGHFEAFF
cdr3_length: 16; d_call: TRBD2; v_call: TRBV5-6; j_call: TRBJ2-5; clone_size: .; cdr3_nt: TGTGCCAGCAGCGGAGGACTAGCGGGCACAGTTGAGACCCAGTACTTC; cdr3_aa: CASSGGLAGTVETQYF
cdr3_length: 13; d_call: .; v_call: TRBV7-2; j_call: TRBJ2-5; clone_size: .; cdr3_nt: TGTGCCAGCGACCCCGGATCCCGGGAGACCCAGTACTTC; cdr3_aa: CASDPGSRETQYF
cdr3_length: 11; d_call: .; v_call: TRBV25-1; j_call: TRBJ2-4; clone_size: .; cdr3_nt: TGTGCCAGCAGTGAGGGGGGAATTCAGTACTTC; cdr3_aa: CASSEGGIQYF
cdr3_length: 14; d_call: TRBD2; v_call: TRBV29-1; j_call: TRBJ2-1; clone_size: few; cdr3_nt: TGCAGCGCCGGGACTAGCGGGAACTACAATGAGCAGTTCTTC; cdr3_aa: CSAGTSGNYNEQFF
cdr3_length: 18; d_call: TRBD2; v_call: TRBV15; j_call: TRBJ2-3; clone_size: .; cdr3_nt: TGTGCCACCAGCAGACAGCGGGAGGGACGAAGAAGCACAGATACGCAGTATTTT; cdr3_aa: CATSRQREGRRSTDTQYF
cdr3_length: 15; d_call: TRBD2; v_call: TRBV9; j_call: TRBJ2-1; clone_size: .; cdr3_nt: TGTGCCAGCAGCGTAGGGCTAGCGGAATACAATGAGCAGTTCTTC; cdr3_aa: CASSVGLAEYNEQFF
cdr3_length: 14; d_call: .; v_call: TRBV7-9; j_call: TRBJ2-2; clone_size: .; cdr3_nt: TGTGCCAGCAGCTTACAGGGGAACACCGGGGAGCTGTTTTTT; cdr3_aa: CASSLQGNTGELFF
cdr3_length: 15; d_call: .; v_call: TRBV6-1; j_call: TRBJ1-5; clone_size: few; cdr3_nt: TGTGCCAGCAGTGACAATCAGGGAGGGAGTCAGCCCCAGCATTTT; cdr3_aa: CASSDNQGGSQPQHF
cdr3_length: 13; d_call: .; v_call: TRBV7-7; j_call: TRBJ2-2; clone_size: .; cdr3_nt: TGTGCCAGCAGCTTGAATAGCCCCGGGGAGCTGTTTTTT; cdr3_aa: CASSLNSPGELFF
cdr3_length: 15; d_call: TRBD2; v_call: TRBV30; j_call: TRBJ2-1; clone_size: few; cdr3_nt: TGTGCCTGGAGTGTATGGACTAGCGGTAACAATGAGCAGTTCTTC; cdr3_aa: CAWSVWTSGNNEQFF
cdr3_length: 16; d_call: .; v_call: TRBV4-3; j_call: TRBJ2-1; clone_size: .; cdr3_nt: TGCGCCAGCAGCCTGTATAGCGGTAGCTCCTACAATGAGCAGTTCTTC; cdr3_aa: CASSLYSGSSYNEQFF
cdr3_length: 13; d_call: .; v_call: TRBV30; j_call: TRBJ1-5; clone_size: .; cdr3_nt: TGTGCCTGGAGCGGCGGGAGCAATCAGCCCCAGCATTTT; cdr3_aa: CAWSGGSNQPQHF
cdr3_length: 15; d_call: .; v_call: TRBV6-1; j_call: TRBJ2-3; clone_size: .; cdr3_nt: TGTGCCAGCACTAAAATGCGGGAAATTACAGATACGCAGTATTTT; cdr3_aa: CASTKMREITDTQYF
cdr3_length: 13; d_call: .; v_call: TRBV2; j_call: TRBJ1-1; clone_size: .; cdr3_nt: TGTGCCAGCAGCTTGGACAGAGACACTGAAGCTTTCTTT; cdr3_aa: CASSLDRDTEAFF
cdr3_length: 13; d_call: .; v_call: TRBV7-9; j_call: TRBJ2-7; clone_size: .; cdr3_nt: TGTGCCAGCAGCTTAGACCCCGGAGGACACCAGTACTTC; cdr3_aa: CASSLDPGGHQYF
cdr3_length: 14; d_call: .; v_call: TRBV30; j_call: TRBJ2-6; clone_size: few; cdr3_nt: TGTGCCTGGACGCGGGAATCTGGGGCCAACGTCCTGACTTTC; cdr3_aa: CAWTRESGANVLTF
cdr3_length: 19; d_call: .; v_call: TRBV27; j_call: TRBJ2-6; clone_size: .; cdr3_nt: TGTGCCAGCAAGAGAGGCTCCCGATTCGGGTACTCTGGGGCCAACGTCCTGACTTTC; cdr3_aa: CASKRGSRFGYSGANVLTF
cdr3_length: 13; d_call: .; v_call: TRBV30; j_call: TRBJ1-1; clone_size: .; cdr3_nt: TGTGCCTGGAGTGTACGTGGGAACACTGAAGCTTTCTTT; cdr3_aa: CAWSVRGNTEAFF
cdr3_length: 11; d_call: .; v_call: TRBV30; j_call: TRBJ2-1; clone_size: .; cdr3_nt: TGTGCCTGGAGTTCGGAGGATGAGCAGTTCTTC; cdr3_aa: CAWSSEDEQFF
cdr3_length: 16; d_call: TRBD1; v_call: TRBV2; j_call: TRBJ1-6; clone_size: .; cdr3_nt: TGTGCCAGCAGTGAAGCTCGGGACAGTAATAATTCACCCCTCCACTTT; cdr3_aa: CASSEARDSNNSPLHF
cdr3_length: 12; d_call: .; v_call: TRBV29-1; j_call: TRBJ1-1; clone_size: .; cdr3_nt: TGCAGCGTTGAGTGGGGCAACACTGAAGCTTTCTTT; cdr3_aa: CSVEWGNTEAFF
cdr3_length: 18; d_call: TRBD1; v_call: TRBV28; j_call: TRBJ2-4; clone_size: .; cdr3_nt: TGTGCCAGCAGTTTCTCCTTACAGGGGGCATTAGCCAAAAACATTCAGTACTTC; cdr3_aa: CASSFSLQGALAKNIQYF
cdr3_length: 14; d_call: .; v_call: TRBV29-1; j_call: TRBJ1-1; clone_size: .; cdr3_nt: TGCAGCGTTGTTTCATGGGGATTAAACACTGAAGCTTTCTTT; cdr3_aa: CSVVSWGLNTEAFF
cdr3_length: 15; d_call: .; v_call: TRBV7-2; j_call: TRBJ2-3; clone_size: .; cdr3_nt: TGTGCCAGCAGCTTAGCTGGGGGCGGGATAGATACGCAGTATTTT; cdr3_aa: CASSLAGGGIDTQYF
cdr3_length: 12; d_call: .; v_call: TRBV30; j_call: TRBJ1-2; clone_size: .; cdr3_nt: TGTGCCTGGAGTGTTTATAACTATGGCTACACCTTC; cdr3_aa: CAWSVYNYGYTF
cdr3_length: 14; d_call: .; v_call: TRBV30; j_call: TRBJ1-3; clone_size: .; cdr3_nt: TGTGCCACTTATTACAGAGACTCTGGAAACACCATATATTTT; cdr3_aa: CATYYRDSGNTIYF
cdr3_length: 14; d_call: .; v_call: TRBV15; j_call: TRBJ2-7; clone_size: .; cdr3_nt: TGTGCCACCAGCAGAGAGGTCCGGTCCTACGAGCAGTACTTC; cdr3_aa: CATSREVRSYEQYF
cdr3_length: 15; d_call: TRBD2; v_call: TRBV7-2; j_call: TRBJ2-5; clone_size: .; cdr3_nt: TGTGCCAGCAGCTTAAATCTAGCGGGAGTTGAGACCCAGTACTTC; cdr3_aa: CASSLNLAGVETQYF
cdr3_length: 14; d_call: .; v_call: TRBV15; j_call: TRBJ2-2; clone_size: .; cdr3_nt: TGTGCCACCAGCATAGACATAGTGTCCGGGGAGCTGTTTTTT; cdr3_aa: CATSIDIVSGELFF
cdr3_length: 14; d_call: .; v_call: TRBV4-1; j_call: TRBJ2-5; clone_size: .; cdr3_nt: TGCGCCAGCAGACCGGACGTCTCACAAGAGACCCAGTACTTC; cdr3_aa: CASRPDVSQETQYF
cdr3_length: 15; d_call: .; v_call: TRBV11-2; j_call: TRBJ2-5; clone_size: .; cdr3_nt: TGTGCCAGCAGCTTTCATCTGGCGGGGCAAGAGACCCAGTACTTC; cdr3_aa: CASSFHLAGQETQYF
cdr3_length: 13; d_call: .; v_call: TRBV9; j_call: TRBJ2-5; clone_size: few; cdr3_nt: TGTGCCAGCAGCTCCCGGGGCCAAGAGACCCAGTACTTC; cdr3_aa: CASSSRGQETQYF
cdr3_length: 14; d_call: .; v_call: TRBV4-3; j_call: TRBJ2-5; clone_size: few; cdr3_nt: TGCGCCAGCAGCCAAGATTGGGGGCAAGAGACCCAGTACTTC; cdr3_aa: CASSQDWGQETQYF
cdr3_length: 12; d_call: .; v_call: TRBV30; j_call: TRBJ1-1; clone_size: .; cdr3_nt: TGTGCCTGGAGTAAAGGGGCCACTGAAGCTTTCTTT; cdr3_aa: CAWSKGATEAFF
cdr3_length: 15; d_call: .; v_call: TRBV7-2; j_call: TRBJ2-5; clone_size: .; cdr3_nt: TGTGCCAGCAGCTTAGCCGGGAGAACCCAAGAGACCCAGTACTTC; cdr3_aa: CASSLAGRTQETQYF
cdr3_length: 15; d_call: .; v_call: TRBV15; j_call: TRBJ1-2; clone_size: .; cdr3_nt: TGTGCCACCACCGGGGATCGGACAGCTAACTATGGCTACACCTTC; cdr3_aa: CATTGDRTANYGYTF
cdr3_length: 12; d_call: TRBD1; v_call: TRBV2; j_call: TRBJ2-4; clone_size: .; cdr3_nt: TGTGCCAGCAGTGAGACAGGGAACATTCAGTACTTC; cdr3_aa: CASSETGNIQYF
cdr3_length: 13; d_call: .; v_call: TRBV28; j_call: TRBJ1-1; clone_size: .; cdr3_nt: TGTGCCAGCAGTCAGGGTCGCGGGAGTGAGGCTTTCTTT; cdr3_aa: CASSQGRGSEAFF
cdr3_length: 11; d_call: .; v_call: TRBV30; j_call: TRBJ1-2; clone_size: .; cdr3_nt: TGTGCCTGGAACACCAACTATGGCTACACCTTC; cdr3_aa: CAWNTNYGYTF